What follows are 6 T cell receptor beta chains derived from one specimen sequenced in a study of cytomegalovirus exposure and HLA in healthy donors. It was with 60 Vbeta and 13 Jbeta primers that the PCR ran. Libraries were prepared by immunoSEQ multiplex PCR; TCRdb keeps only in-frame clonotypes and omits some of them. Found here are more than 150,000 clones, roughly 80% of them singletons; the top ten hold approximately 6%. The sequenced sample was PBMCs. These receptors came from a man between 35 and 55 years old in good health and CMV-seropositive.

The chain links TRBV27 to TRBJ1-2; D remains unclear. Germline values: CDR1 MNHEY, CDR2 SMNVEV (reference sequence). The CDR3 consists of 15 residues. The V end was cut by 3 bases, the J end by 3 bases, with 14 bases between. The CDR3 region has the DNA TGTGCCAGCAGTTTGGATCACAGCCCCCACTATGGCTACACCTTC. This encodes CASSLDHSPHYGYTF.

This chain joins TRBV19 and TRBJ2-7; 7 bases fit TRBD1. Trimming removed 5 bases from V and 5 bases from J; junction bases left unmatched: 6. This CDR3 spans 13 amino acids. Germline CDR1 LNHDA, CDR2 SQIVND (reference sequence). CDR3 amino acids: CASSQQGPNEQYF. Written as DNA, the CDR3 is TGTGCCAGTAGTCAACAGGGGCCCAACGAGCAGTACTTC.

The chain carries TRBV7-9 and TRBJ2-3; D is unresolved. The germline CDR1 and CDR2 sequences are SEHNR and FQNEAQ (reference sequence). CDR3 length: 14 residues. Trimming pared 2 bases from V and 3 bases from J, leaving 9 bases between. CDR3 sequence: CASSLLGGTDTQYF. CDR3 bases: TGTGCCAGCAGCTTATTAGGCGGAACAGATACGCAGTATTTT.

The rearrangement links TRBV10-1 to TRBJ2-3; D uncertain. CDR1 and CDR2 from the germline V gene are WNHNN and SYGVQD (reference sequence). The CDR3 loop spans 13 amino acids. V was clipped by 2 bases and J by 8 bases, with 11 bases between them. The chain's CDR3 is CASSEGPTGTQYF. In DNA, the CDR3 is TGCGCCAGCAGTGAGGGCCCTACGGGTACGCAGTATTTT.

This rearrangement joins TRBV7-6 to TRBJ2-7, with 9 positions matching TRBD2. J lost 3 bases, V lost 3 bases, and 6 bases had no gene match. Germline CDR1 and CDR2: SGHVS and FNYEAQ. CDR3 length: 15 amino acids. CDR3 sequence reads: CASSFSSGEFYEQYF. CDR3 nucleotides: TGTGCCAGCAGCTTTTCTAGCGGGGAATTCTACGAGCAGTACTTC.

The CDR3 here is CASNRTRTGVGEQFF. The CDR3 DNA reads TGTGCCAGCAACCGTACGAGGACAGGGGTGGGTGAGCAGTTCTTC. This sequence joins TRBV7-9 and TRBJ2-1, with 9 bases that match TRBD1. The trim removed 7 bases at V and 9 bases at J, leaving 13 bases unmatched. The CDR3 extends over 15 amino acids. Germline-derived CDR1 and CDR2 are SEHNR and FQNEAQ (reference sequence). Full variable domain (outside the CDR3, taken from reference TRBV7-9 and TRBJ2-1): DTGVSQNPRHKITKRGQNVTFRCDPISEHNRLYWYRQTLGQGPEFLTYFQNEAQLEKSRLLSDRFSAERPKGSFSTLEIQRTEQGDSAMYLCASNRTRTGVGEQFFGPGTRLTVL.